Listed below are T cell receptor beta chains from one sample, sequenced in a study of OX40 agonist ivuxolimab in advanced cancers. Profiling relied on immunoSEQ multiplex PCR, and the TCRdb table lists in-frame clones only, not all of them. The sample consists of about 79,000 clones, roughly 94% of them appearing once. The source was CD4+ or CD8+ T cells sorted from blood, collected in a trial of the OX40 agonist ivuxolimab. These TCRs come from an adult with an advanced solid tumor such as melanoma, head and neck, liver or kidney cancer. CDR3s include the opening cysteine and the closing phenylalanine or tryptophan. A D gene is named only where the DNA matches it firmly. Clone size is shown for a subset of rows, as once, few, many or a class of expanded clone.

clone_size d_call j_call v_call cdr3_aa cdr3_nt
NA TRBD1 TRBJ2-1 TRBV7-3 CASSLIRQGPNEQFF TGTGCCAGCAGCTTAATCCGACAGGGGCCCAATGAGCAGTTCTTC
NA NA TRBJ2-7 TRBV27 CASSPTTSQTAQYF TGTGCCAGCAGTCCGACGACGTCTCAGACGGCTCAGTACTTC
NA NA TRBJ2-1 TRBV5-1 CASSLLLGEDYNEQFF TGCGCCAGCAGCTTGCTTTTGGGTGAAGACTACAATGAGCAGTTCTTC
once TRBD2 TRBJ2-1 TRBV18 CASSPPLGSGGSFSYNEQFF TGTGCCAGCTCACCCCCCTTGGGTAGCGGGGGGTCCTTCTCCTACAATGAGCAGTTCTTC
NA NA TRBJ2-3 TRBV27 CASSTYPVGDTQYF TGTGCCAGCAGTACCTACCCCGTGGGAGATACGCAGTATTTT
NA NA TRBJ1-5 TRBV13 CASSLQGRGNQPQHF TGTGCCAGCAGCTTACAGGGCCGCGGGAATCAGCCCCAGCATTTT
NA NA TRBJ2-7 TRBV19 CASSWTEAPYEQYF TGTGCCAGTAGTTGGACAGAGGCTCCCTACGAGCAGTACTTC
NA TRBD1 TRBJ2-7 TRBV27 CASSPTGDSYEQYF TGTGCCAGCAGTCCGACAGGGGACTCCTACGAGCAGTACTTC
few TRBD2 TRBJ2-7 TRBV6-1 CASNLAASSYEQYF TGTGCCAGCAATCTAGCGGCAAGCTCCTACGAGCAGTACTTC
NA NA TRBJ1-4 TRBV6-5 CASRSTNEKLFF TGTGCCAGCAGGTCAACTAATGAAAAACTGTTTTTT
NA NA TRBJ1-5 TRBV15 CATSIDKGWRSNQPQHF TGTGCCACCAGCATCGACAAGGGATGGCGAAGCAATCAGCCCCAGCATTTT
once NA TRBJ2-1 TRBV6-5 CASSYSSSGYNEQFF TGTGCCAGCAGTTACTCGAGTTCAGGTTACAATGAGCAGTTCTTC
NA TRBD1 TRBJ1-2 TRBV19 CASTPDRGYNYGYTF TGTGCCAGTACCCCGGACAGGGGGTATAACTATGGCTACACCTTC
NA TRBD1 TRBJ1-2 TRBV4-3 CASSPLRQGEYGYTF TGCGCCAGCAGCCCACTGAGACAGGGGGAATATGGCTACACCTTC
once NA TRBJ2-1 TRBV15 CATSRPPPGMEDEQFF TGTGCCACCAGCAGACCCCCCCCAGGGATGGAAGATGAGCAGTTCTTC
NA NA TRBJ2-7 TRBV28 CASSRRDYEQYF TGTGCCAGCAGCCGCAGGGATTACGAGCAGTACTTC
NA TRBD1 TRBJ1-2 TRBV5-1 CASSLEGAQTHGYTF TGCGCCAGCAGCTTGGAGGGGGCGCAGACACATGGCTACACCTTC
NA NA TRBJ2-7 TRBV6-6 CASSYGGRSYEQYF TGTGCCAGCAGTTATGGAGGGAGATCCTACGAGCAGTACTTC
NA NA TRBJ2-3 TRBV5-6 CASSIASSTDTQYF TGTGCCAGCAGTATAGCGTCTAGCACAGATACGCAGTATTTT
NA TRBD1 TRBJ2-7 TRBV7-9 CASSKTGTADYEQYF TGTGCCAGCAGCAAAACCGGGACAGCTGACTACGAGCAGTACTTC
NA NA TRBJ2-7 TRBV4-3 CASSQDLRPHEQYF TGCGCCAGCAGCCAAGATTTACGTCCCCACGAGCAGTACTTC
NA NA TRBJ2-5 TRBV6-1 CASREGAQYF TGTGCCAGTCGGGAAGGGGCCCAGTACTTC
NA TRBD1 TRBJ2-3 TRBV10-3 CAISEFDRGPDTQYF TGTGCCATCAGTGAGTTCGACAGGGGGCCAGATACGCAGTATTTT
NA NA TRBJ1-1 TRBV19 CASSMAGWTEAFF TGTGCCAGTAGTATGGCAGGATGGACTGAAGCTTTCTTT
NA NA TRBJ1-2 TRBV4-3 CASSQGSRRLAQGDGYTF TGCGCCAGCAGCCAAGGATCGCGTCGCCTCGCACAGGGTGATGGCTACACCTTC
NA NA TRBJ1-1 TRBV28 CASSLSLGGMDTEAFF TGTGCCAGCAGTTTAAGTTTGGGGGGCATGGACACTGAAGCTTTCTTT
NA NA TRBJ1-5 TRBV19 CASSILLINQPQHF TGTGCCAGTAGTATCCTTCTGATCAATCAGCCCCAGCATTTT
NA NA TRBJ2-7 TRBV27 CASGTGAYEQYF TGTGCCAGCGGGACCGGGGCCTACGAGCAGTACTTC
NA NA TRBJ1-5 TRBV28 CAAGGGDYSNQPQHF TGTGCCGCGGGGGGTGGGGATTATAGCAATCAGCCCCAGCATTTT
NA NA TRBJ2-2 TRBV5-6 CASSLVGENTGELFF TGTGCCAGCAGCCTCGTGGGCGAGAACACCGGGGAGCTGTTTTTT
NA TRBD2 TRBJ2-1 TRBV4-3 CASSQDRTSGGNEQFF TGCGCCAGCAGCCAAGATCGGACTAGCGGAGGGAATGAGCAGTTCTTC
NA NA TRBJ2-2 TRBV5-6 CASSLLAGSNTGELFF TGTGCCAGCAGCTTGTTGGCAGGCTCGAACACCGGGGAGCTGTTTTTT
once NA TRBJ2-7 TRBV15 CATSVGLRLDEQYF TGTGCCACCAGCGTGGGACTCCGACTCGACGAGCAGTACTTC
NA NA TRBJ1-4 TRBV27 CASSLTMSEKLFF TGTGCCAGCAGTTTAACCATGAGTGAAAAACTGTTTTTT
NA NA TRBJ1-2 TRBV19 CASSIGGQFNYGYTF TGTGCCAGTAGTATAGGAGGACAGTTTAACTATGGCTACACCTTC
NA NA TRBJ2-1 TRBV19 CASSIAEYNEQFF TGTGCCAGTAGTATAGCGGAGTACAATGAGCAGTTCTTC
NA TRBD1 TRBJ1-1 TRBV7-6 CASSLETGNAEAFF TGTGCCAGCAGCTTAGAGACAGGGAACGCTGAAGCTTTCTTT
NA TRBD2 TRBJ2-6 TRBV6-6 CASFSGGSGANVLTF TGTGCCAGCTTTAGCGGGGGATCTGGGGCCAACGTCCTGACTTTC
NA NA TRBJ1-1 TRBV5-4 CASSFPGEGTEAFF TGTGCCAGCAGCTTTCCGGGAGAGGGCACTGAAGCTTTCTTT
NA NA TRBJ2-1 TRBV9 CASSADGYNEQFF TGTGCCAGCTCCGCAGACGGATACAATGAGCAGTTCTTC
NA NA TRBJ2-5 TRBV29-1 CSVPGGPGLETQYF TGCAGCGTTCCTGGCGGACCGGGGTTGGAGACCCAGTACTTC
NA NA TRBJ2-3 TRBV7-9 CASSFRDTQYF TGTGCCAGCAGCTTCAGAGATACGCAGTATTTT
NA NA TRBJ1-4 TRBV9 CASSGGTAATNEKLFF TGTGCCAGCAGCGGCGGGACGGCGGCAACTAATGAAAAACTGTTTTTT
NA NA TRBJ2-2 TRBV4-2 CASSQDLGELFF TGTGCCAGCAGCCAAGATCTAGGGGAGCTGTTTTTT
NA NA TRBJ2-1 TRBV7-8 CASSLESRAWRFF TGTGCCAGCAGCTTAGAGTCTCGGGCGTGGCGGTTCTTC
NA TRBD2 TRBJ2-5 TRBV19 CASSTAERGASKETQYF TGTGCCAGTAGTACCGCTGAGCGGGGGGCCTCGAAAGAGACCCAGTACTTC
NA NA TRBJ2-5 TRBV6-6 CASSYPGESPEETQYF TGTGCCAGCAGTTACCCCGGGGAGTCGCCCGAAGAGACCCAGTACTTC
NA TRBD2 TRBJ2-3 TRBV7-9 CASSRLAGGSDTQYF TGTGCCAGCAGCCGGCTGGCGGGGGGGTCAGATACGCAGTATTTT
NA TRBD1 TRBJ1-3 TRBV5-4 CASSAGTGSGNTIYF TGTGCCAGCAGCGCCGGGACAGGTTCTGGAAACACCATATATTTT
once NA TRBJ2-1 TRBV6-1 CASSEGSSYNEQFF TGTGCCAGCAGTGAGGGGAGCTCCTACAATGAGCAGTTCTTC
NA TRBD2 TRBJ2-2 TRBV7-3 CASSPGASGAGELFF TGTGCCAGCAGCCCTGGGGCTAGCGGGGCCGGGGAGCTGTTTTTT
once TRBD2 TRBJ2-1 TRBV27 CASSYSGGGQFF TGTGCCAGCAGTTATAGCGGGGGGGGGCAGTTCTTC
NA NA TRBJ2-6 TRBV7-8 CASSPTPLTGSSGANVLTF TGTGCCAGCAGCCCCACCCCCCTGACAGGCAGCTCTGGGGCCAACGTCCTGACTTTC
NA NA TRBJ2-1 TRBV13 CASSLGSNEQFF TGTGCCAGCAGCTTAGGCTCCAATGAGCAGTTCTTC